These T cell receptor beta chains were read from a single sample in a study of CD8+CD57+ T cells in acquired aplastic anemia. Via MiXCR, TCRdb re-called the reads, giving one row per CDR3 protein. Of a few hundred thousand distinct CDR3 sequences in the sample, roughly 45% were seen once. The source material was sorted CD4+, CD8+, or CD8+CD57+ T cells (not recorded which) from PBMCs. The source is a human donor with aplastic anemia. CDR3s include the opening cysteine and the closing phenylalanine or tryptophan. The D gene is left open where the match is weak. Expanded clones are given a class, and other clones once, few, many or no size at all.

cdr3_length	v_call	clone_size	d_call	j_call	cdr3_nt	cdr3_aa
16	TRBV10-3	few	TRBD1	TRBJ2-3	TGTGCCACCGGAGATTTGGCCCAGACAGGGTCAGATACGCAGTATTTT	CATGDLAQTGSDTQYF
14	TRBV2	many	.	TRBJ1-4	TGTGCCAGCAGTGCCGGAGCAACTAATGAAAAACTGTTTTTT	CASSAGATNEKLFF
15	TRBV7-2	.	TRBD1	TRBJ1-2	TGTGCCAGCAGCCAACAGGGGACCGATGCTTATGGCTACACCTTC	CASSQQGTDAYGYTF
15	TRBV3-1	few	.	TRBJ2-7	TGTGCCAGCAGCAAGGGGGGGGGGGCTATCTACGAGCAGTACTTC	CASSKGGGAIYEQYF
17	TRBV19	.	TRBD1	TRBJ1-5	TGTGCCAGTAGTCAGTCGGCGGGACAGGGGGCTTGGCAGCCCCAGCATTTT	CASSQSAGQGAWQPQHF
14	TRBV20-1	many	TRBD2	TRBJ2-5	TGCAGTGCTAGGACTAGCGGGGGGGTAGAGACCCAGTACTTC	CSARTSGGVETQYF
13	TRBV9	.	.	TRBJ1-1	TGTGCCAGCAGCGATTTAGGGGCGACTGAAGCTTTCTTT	CASSDLGATEAFF
14	TRBV7-2	many	.	TRBJ2-3	TGTGCCAGCAGCTTAGCGTCCCGGGGTGATACGCAGTATTTT	CASSLASRGDTQYF
15	TRBV30	few	TRBD1	TRBJ1-4	TGTGCCTGGAACGACAACAGGGGGCTTGGTGAAAAACTGTTTTTT	CAWNDNRGLGEKLFF
15	TRBV30	.	TRBD2	TRBJ2-3	TGTGCCTGGAGTCTAGCGGGGGGGCGGGGAGATACGCAGTATTTT	CAWSLAGGRGDTQYF
16	TRBV7-9	many	TRBD1	TRBJ1-6	TGTGCCAGCAGCCCGACAGGGGTCAAGTCGGGCACACCCCTCCACTTT	CASSPTGVKSGTPLHF
17	TRBV15	.	TRBD1	TRBJ2-7	TGTGCCACCAGCAGAGACAGTAGGGACAGAGAATACTACGAGCAGTACTTC	CATSRDSRDREYYEQYF
15	TRBV12-3/TRBV12-4	many	.	TRBJ1-3	TGTGCCAGCAGCATTGGGACCATTTCTGGAAACACCATATATTTT	CASSIGTISGNTIYF
14	TRBV4-2	many	.	TRBJ2-7	TGTGCCAGCAGCCAAGATTGGGGAGAGGACGAGCAGTACTTC	CASSQDWGEDEQYF
14	TRBV20-1	.	.	TRBJ2-7	TGCAGTGCTAGATCCGACTGGAGCTCCTACGAGCAGTACTTC	CSARSDWSSYEQYF
15	TRBV4-2	many	.	TRBJ1-4	TGTGCCAGCAGCCAAGATCCCGGTGACGATGAAAAACTGTTTTTT	CASSQDPGDDEKLFF
17	TRBV7-9	many	.	TRBJ1-5	TGTGCCAGCAGCTTAGGGGCCACAGGGTTGGGGAATCAGCCCCAGCATTTT	CASSLGATGLGNQPQHF
12	TRBV7-9	few	.	TRBJ2-7	TGTGCCAGCAGCCAGATGACCTACGAGCAGTACTTC	CASSQMTYEQYF
17	TRBV20-1	many	TRBD2	TRBJ2-3	TGCAGTGCTAGAGATCCACGGACTAGCGGGGGGGCAGATACGCAGTATTTT	CSARDPRTSGGADTQYF
14	TRBV20-1	once	TRBD1	TRBJ1-5	TGCAGTGCTAGCAGGGACAGGGGAGGTCAGCCCCAGCATTTT	CSASRDRGGQPQHF
13	TRBV6-1	many	TRBD1	TRBJ1-6	TGTGCCGCAGGACAGGGGCGCAATTCACCCCTCCACTTT	CAAGQGRNSPLHF
16	TRBV19	.	TRBD2	TRBJ2-3	TGTGCCAGTAGGGCTAGCGGGGGGACTAGCACAGATACGCAGTATTTT	CASRASGGTSTDTQYF
12	TRBV19	.	.	TRBJ1-2	TGTGCCAGTACTGCCGTCCGCTATGGCTACACCTTC	CASTAVRYGYTF
18	TRBV12-3/TRBV12-4	.	.	TRBJ1-1	TGTGCCAGCAGTTTAGCGCTAGATGCCATACAGGGTTATGCTGAAGCTTTCTTT	CASSLALDAIQGYAEAFF
13	TRBV10-1	.	.	TRBJ2-3	TGCGCCATCAGTGAAGGTAGCACAGATACGCAGTATTTT	CAISEGSTDTQYF
13	TRBV24-1	.	TRBD2	TRBJ2-3	TGTGCCACCCAGGGACTAGTGTCAGATACGCAGTATTTT	CATQGLVSDTQYF
15	TRBV5-1	many	TRBD1	TRBJ1-1	TGCGCCAGCAGCGAAATGGGACAGGGAAACACTGAAGCTTTCTTT	CASSEMGQGNTEAFF
13	TRBV9	few	.	TRBJ2-7	TGTGCCAGCAGCGTAGTTGGAGGCAACGAGCAGTACTTC	CASSVVGGNEQYF
16	TRBV9	many	TRBD1	TRBJ1-2	TGTGCCAGCAGCGTAGGCGGGACAGGACCCCACTATGGCTACACCTTC	CASSVGGTGPHYGYTF
14	TRBV5-4	.	.	TRBJ1-4	TGTGCCAGCAGCTTGGTGGGGGCGCCGGAAAAACTGTTTTTT	CASSLVGAPEKLFF
15	TRBV2	many	TRBD1	TRBJ2-1	TGTGCCAGCAGTCTGGACAGGGGGCGTTACAATGAGCAGTTCTTC	CASSLDRGRYNEQFF